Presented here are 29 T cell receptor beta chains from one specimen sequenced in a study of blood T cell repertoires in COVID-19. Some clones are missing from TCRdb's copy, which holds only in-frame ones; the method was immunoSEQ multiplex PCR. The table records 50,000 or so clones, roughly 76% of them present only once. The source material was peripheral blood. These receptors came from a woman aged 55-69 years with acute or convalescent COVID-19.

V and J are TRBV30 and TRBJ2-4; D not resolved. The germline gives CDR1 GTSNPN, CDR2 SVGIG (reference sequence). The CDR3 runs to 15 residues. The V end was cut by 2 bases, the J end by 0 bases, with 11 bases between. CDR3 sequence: CAWSRGILAKNIQYF. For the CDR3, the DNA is TGTGCCTGGAGTCGAGGCATTTTAGCCAAAAACATTCAGTACTTC.

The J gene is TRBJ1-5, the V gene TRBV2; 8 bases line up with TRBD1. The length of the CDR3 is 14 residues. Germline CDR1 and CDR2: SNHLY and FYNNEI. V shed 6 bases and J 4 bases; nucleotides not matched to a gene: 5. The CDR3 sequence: CASSVRGLNQPQHF. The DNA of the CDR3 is TGTGCCAGCAGCGTCAGGGGGCTAAATCAGCCCCAGCATTTT.

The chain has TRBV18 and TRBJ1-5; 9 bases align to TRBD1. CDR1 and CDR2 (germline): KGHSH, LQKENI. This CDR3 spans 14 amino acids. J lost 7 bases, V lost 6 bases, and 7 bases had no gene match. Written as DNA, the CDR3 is TGTGCCAGCTCGATGGGACAGGGAAAGCAGCCCCAGCATTTT. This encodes CASSMGQGKQPQHF.

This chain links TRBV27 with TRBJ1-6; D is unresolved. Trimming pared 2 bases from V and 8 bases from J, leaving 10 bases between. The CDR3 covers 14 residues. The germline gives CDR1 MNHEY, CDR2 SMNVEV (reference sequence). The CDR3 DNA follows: TGTGCCAGCAGTTTAGAGCCAAGCTATTCACCCCTCCACTTT. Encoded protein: CASSLEPSYSPLHF.

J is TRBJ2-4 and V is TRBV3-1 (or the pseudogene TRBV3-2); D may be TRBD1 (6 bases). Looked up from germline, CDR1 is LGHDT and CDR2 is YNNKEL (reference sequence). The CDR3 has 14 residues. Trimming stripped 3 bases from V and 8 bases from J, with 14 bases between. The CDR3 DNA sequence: TGTGCCAGCAGCCACCGGACAGTAGTAGACATTCAGTACTTC. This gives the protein CASSHRTVVDIQYF.

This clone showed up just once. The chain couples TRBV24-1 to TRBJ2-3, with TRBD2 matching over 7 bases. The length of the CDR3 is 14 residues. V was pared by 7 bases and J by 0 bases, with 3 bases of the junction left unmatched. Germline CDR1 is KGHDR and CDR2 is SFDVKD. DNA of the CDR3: TGTGCCACCAGCAGCGGGACTAGCACAGATACGCAGTATTTT. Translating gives CATSSGTSTDTQYF.

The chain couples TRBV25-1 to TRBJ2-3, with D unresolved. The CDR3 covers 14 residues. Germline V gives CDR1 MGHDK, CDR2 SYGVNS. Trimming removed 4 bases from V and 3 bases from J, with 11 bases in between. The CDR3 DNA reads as TGTGCCAGCAGTGCCGTAGAGGCAACAGATACGCAGTATTTT. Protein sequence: CASSAVEATDTQYF.

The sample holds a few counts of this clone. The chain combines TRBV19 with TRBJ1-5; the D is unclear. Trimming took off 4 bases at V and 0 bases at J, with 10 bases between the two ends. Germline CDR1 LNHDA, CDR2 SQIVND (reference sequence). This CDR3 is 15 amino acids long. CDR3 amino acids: CASSNYGRSNQPQHF. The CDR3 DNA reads TGTGCCAGTAGTAACTATGGTCGTAGCAATCAGCCCCAGCATTTT.

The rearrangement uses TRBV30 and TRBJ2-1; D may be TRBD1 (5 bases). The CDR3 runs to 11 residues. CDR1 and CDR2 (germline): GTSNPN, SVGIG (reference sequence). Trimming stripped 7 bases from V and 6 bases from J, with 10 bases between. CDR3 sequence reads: CASPGANEQFF. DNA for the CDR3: TGTGCCTCCCCTGGGGCCAATGAGCAGTTCTTC.

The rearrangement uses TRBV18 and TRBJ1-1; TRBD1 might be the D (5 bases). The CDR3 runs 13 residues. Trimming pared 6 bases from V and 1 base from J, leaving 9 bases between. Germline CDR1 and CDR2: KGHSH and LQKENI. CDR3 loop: CASSATANTEAFF. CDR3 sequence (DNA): TGTGCCAGCTCGGCGACAGCGAACACTGAAGCTTTCTTT.

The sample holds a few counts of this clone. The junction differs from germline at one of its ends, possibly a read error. CDR3 sequence reads: CSVPPGGGPGYF. CDR3 in DNA: TGCAGCGTCCCCCCGGGGGGGGGACCAGGGTACTTC. This chain joins TRBV29-1 and TRBJ1-2; D is possibly TRBD1 (5 bases). Germline CDR1 reads SQVTM; CDR2 reads ANQGSEA. CDR3 length equals 12 residues. Drawing the rest from reference TRBV29-1 and TRBJ1-2, the complete variable domain is SAVISQKPSRDICQRGTSLTIQCQVDSQVTMMFWYRQQPGQSLTLIATANQGSEATYESGFVIDKFPISRPNLTFSTLTVSNMSPEDSSIYLCSVPPGGGPGYFGSGTRLTVV.

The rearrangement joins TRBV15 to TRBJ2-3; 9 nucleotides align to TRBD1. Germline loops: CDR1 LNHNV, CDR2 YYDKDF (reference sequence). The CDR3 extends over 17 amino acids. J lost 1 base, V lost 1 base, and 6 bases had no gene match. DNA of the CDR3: TGTGCCACCAGCAGAGGTGGGGGGGACAGGGGCACAGATACGCAGTATTTT. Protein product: CATSRGGGDRGTDTQYF.

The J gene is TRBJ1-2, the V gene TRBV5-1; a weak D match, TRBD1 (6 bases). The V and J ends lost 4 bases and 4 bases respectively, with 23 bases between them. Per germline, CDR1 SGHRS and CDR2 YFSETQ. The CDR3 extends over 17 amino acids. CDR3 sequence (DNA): TGCGCCAGCAGCCCCGCTCAGGGCGGGGGGCTTGTCTATGGCTACACCTTC. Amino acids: CASSPAQGGGLVYGYTF. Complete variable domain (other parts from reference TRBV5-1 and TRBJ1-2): KAGVTQTPRYLIKTRGQQVTLSCSPISGHRSVSWYQQTPGQGLQFLFEYFSETQRNKGNFPGRFSGRQFSNSRSEMNVSTLELGDSALYLCASSPAQGGGLVYGYTFGSGTRLTVV.

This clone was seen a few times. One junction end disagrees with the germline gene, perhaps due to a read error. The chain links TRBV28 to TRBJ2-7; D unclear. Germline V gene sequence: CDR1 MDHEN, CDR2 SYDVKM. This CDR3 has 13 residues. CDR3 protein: CASSPPPSDEQYF. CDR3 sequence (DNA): TGTGCCAGCAGTCCCCCCCCCTCCGACGAGCAGTACTTC.

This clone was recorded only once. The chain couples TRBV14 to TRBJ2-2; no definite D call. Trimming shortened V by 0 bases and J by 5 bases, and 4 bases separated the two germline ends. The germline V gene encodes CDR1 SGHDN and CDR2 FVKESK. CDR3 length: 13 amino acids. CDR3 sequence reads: CASSQEQTGELFF. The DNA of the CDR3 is TGTGCCAGCAGCCAAGAGCAGACCGGGGAGCTGTTTTTT.

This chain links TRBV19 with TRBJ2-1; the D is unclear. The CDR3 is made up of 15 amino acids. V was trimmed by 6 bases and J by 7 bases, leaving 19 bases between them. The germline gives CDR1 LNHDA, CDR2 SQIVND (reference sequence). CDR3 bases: TGTGCCAGTAGCCCCCTTGAGAACGTAAAGAATGAGCAGTTCTTC. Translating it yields CASSPLENVKNEQFF.

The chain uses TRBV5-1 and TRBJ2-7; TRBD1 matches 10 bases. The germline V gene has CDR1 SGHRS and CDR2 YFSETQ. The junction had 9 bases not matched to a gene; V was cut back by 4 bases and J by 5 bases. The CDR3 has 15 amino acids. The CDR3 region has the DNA TGCGCCAGCAGCACCCCCGGGACAGGGGTGGACGAGCAGTACTTC. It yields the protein CASSTPGTGVDEQYF.

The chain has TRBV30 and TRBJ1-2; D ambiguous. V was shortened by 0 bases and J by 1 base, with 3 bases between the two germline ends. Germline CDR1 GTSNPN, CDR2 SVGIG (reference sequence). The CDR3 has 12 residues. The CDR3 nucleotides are TGTGCCTGGAGTGTTCGTAACTATGGCTACACCTTC. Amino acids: CAWSVRNYGYTF.

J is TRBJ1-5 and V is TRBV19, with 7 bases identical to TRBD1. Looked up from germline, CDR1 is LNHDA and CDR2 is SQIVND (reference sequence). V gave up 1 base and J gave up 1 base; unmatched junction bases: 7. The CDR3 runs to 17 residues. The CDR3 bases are TGTGCCAGTAGTATAGGCCAGACAGGGATGAGCAATCAGCCCCAGCATTTT. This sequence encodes CASSIGQTGMSNQPQHF. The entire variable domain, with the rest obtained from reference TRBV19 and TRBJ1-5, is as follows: DGGITQSPKYLFRKEGQNVTLSCEQNLNHDAMYWYRQDPGQGLRLIYYSQIVNDFQKGDIAEGYSVSREKKESFPLTVTSAQKNPTAFYLCASSIGQTGMSNQPQHFGDGTRLSIL.

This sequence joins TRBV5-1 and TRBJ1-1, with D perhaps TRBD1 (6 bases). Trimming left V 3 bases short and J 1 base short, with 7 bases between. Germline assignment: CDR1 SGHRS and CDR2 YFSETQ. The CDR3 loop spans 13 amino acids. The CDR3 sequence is CASSWGQNTEAFF. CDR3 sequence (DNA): TGCGCCAGCAGCTGGGGACAGAACACTGAAGCTTTCTTT.

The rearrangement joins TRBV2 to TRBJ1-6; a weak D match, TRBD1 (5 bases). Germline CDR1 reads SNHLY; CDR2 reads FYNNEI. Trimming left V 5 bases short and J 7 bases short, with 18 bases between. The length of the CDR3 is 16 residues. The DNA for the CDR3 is TGTGCCAGCAGTCCACGCTCTGGGGCCGGCAATTCACCCCTCCACTTT. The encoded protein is CASSPRSGAGNSPLHF.

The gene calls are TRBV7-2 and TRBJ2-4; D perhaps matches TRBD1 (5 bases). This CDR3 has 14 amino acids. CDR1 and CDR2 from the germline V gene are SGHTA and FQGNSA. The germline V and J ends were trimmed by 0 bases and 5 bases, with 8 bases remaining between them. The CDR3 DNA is TGTGCCAGCAGCTTAGCCAGGGAACAAAACATTCAGTACTTC. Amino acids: CASSLAREQNIQYF.

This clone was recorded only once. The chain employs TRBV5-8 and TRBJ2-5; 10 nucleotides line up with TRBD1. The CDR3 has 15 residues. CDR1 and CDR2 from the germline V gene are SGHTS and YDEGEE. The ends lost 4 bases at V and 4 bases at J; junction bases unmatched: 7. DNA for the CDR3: TGTGCCAGCAGCCCGGGACAGGGGTTGGTAGAGACCCAGTACTTC. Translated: CASSPGQGLVETQYF. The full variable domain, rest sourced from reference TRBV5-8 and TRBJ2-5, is EAGVTQSPTHLIKTRGQQATLRCSPISGHTSVYWYQQALGLGLQFLLWYDEGEERNRGNFPPRFSGRQFPNYSSELNVNALELEDSALYLCASSPGQGLVETQYFGPGTRLLVL.

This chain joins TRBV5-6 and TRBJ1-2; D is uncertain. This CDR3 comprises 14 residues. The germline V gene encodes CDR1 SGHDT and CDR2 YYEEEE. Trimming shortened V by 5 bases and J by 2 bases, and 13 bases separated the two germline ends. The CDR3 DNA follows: TGTGCCAGCAGGCTTACGATAGAAAACTATGGCTACACCTTC. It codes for CASRLTIENYGYTF.

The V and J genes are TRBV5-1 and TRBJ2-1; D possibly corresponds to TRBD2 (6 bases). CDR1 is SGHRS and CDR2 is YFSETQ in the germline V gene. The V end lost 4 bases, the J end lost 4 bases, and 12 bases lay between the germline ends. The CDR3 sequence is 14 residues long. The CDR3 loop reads CASSPGERYNEQFF. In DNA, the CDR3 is TGCGCCAGCAGCCCGGGGGAGCGGTACAATGAGCAGTTCTTC. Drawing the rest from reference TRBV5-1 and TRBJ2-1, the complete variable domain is KAGVTQTPRYLIKTRGQQVTLSCSPISGHRSVSWYQQTPGQGLQFLFEYFSETQRNKGNFPGRFSGRQFSNSRSEMNVSTLELGDSALYLCASSPGERYNEQFFGPGTRLTVL.

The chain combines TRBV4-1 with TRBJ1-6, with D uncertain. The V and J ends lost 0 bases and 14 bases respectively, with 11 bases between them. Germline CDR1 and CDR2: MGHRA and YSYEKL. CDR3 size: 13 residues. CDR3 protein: CASSQDGRPTLHF. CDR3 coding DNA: TGCGCCAGCAGCCAAGATGGGAGGCCGACCCTCCACTTT.

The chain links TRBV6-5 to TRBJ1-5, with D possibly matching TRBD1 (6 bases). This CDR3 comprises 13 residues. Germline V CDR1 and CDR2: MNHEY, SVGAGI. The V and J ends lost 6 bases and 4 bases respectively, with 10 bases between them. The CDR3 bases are TGTGCCAGCAGGCTACAGGGAAATCAGCCCCAGCATTTT. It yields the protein CASRLQGNQPQHF.

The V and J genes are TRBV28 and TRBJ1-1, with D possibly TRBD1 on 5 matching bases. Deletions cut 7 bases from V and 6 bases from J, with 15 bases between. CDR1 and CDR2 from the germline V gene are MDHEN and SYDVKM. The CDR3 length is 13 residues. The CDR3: CASTGLGGAEAFF. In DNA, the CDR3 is TGTGCCAGCACGGGACTGGGAGGCGCTGAAGCTTTCTTT. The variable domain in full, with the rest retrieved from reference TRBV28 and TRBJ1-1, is DVKVTQSSRYLVKRTGEKVFLECVQDMDHENMFWYRQDPGLGLRLIYFSYDVKMKEKGDIPEGYSVSREKKERFSLILESASTNQTSMYLCASTGLGGAEAFFGQGTRLTVV.

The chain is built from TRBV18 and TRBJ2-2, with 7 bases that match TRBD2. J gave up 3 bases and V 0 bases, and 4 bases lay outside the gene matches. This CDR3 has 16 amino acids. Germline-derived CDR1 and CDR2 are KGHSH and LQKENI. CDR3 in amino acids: CASSPPGLADTGELFF. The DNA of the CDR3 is TGTGCCAGCTCACCACCGGGGCTAGCGGACACCGGGGAGCTGTTTTTT.